The rows below give T cell receptor beta chains drawn from one sample of a study of shared clonotypes between healthy human individuals. Clones were read by immunoSEQ multiplex PCR, and TCRdb kept only the in-frame ones, dropping some. The sample consists of approximately 640,000 clones, less than 80% of them appearing once. The sequencing input was memory CD4+ T cells sorted from blood. The receptors here all came from a woman aged 30 to 39 in good health. Each CDR3 is given without its conserved first and last residue.

>TRBV6-5|TRBJ1-3
ASSYSHPAGNTIY
>TRBV19|TRBJ2-1
ASSRLGEGAYNEQF
>TRBV7-8|TRBJ1-3
ASSSQGAGNTIY
>TRBV5-1|TRBJ2-5
ASSLVTAQETQY
>TRBV28|TRBJ1-1
ASSLGGVEVAF
>TRBV30|TRBJ2-2
ACPPERDSANTGELF
>TRBV7-9|TRBJ1-2
ASRSDSDYGYT
>TRBV2|TRBJ2-7
ASNRLATVYEQY
>TRBV11-2|TRBJ2-7
ASSLGQVLSYEQY
>TRBV10-3|TRBJ2-7
AILGGSSYEQY
>TRBV21-1|TRBJ1-5
ASSDRQADSNQPQH
>TRBV7-2|TRBJ2-5
ASSHPGARETQY
>TRBV21-1|TRBJ2-5
ASSNSFGLAAHLIQETQY
>TRBV27|TRBJ2-7
ASSLPGQTYEQY
>TRBV9|TRBJ2-7
ASSVSAGGHEQY
>TRBV5-1|TRBJ1-1
ASSLAGGLLAAF
>TRBV19|TRBJ1-2
ASRAGQGDYGYT
>TRBV6-5|TRBJ2-7
ASTPGLAPYEQY
>TRBV27|TRBJ2-5
ASSLEGQVSETQY
>TRBV15|TRBJ2-5
ATSSLMREYRETQY
>TRBV7-2|TRBJ2-7
ASSLAGLAGIYEQY
>TRBV19|TRBJ2-3
ASSSLAGFTDTQY
>TRBV18|TRBJ2-7
ASSPSWPNAEQY
>TRBV5-1|TRBJ1-2
ASSPGQGAGGYT
>TRBV4-1|TRBJ1-1
ASSVAPGTGGRWTEAF
>TRBV28|TRBJ1-2
ASSLDRVYGYT
>TRBV7-2|TRBJ2-5
ASSFAGAETQY
>TRBV19|TRBJ2-1
ASSILDRRGSYNEQF
>TRBV6-5|TRBJ2-7
ASSLGQGPYEQY
>TRBV4-2|TRBJ2-1
ASSQGTGWGSYNEQF
>TRBV19|TRBJ2-5
ASSIWGGETQY
>TRBV19|TRBJ2-5
ASSPMAGGPSETQY
>TRBV5-6|TRBJ1-4
ASSRGTGGEKLF
>TRBV30|TRBJ1-5
AWSVGGHSNQPQH
>TRBV5-8|TRBJ2-2
ASSLRLTGELF
>TRBV6-5|TRBJ2-5
ASRGAGVRTQY
>TRBV7-8|TRBJ2-2
ASRHRRGQDTGELF
>TRBV7-2|TRBJ2-7
ASSFGAEYEQY
>TRBV5-1|TRBJ2-3
ASATSGGSSTDTQY
>TRBV21-1|TRBJ1-5
ASSKDRTGQGNNQPQH
>TRBV15|TRBJ2-3
ATSSTGTSQDTQY
>TRBV2|TRBJ2-7
ASTHLGAGKSNEQY